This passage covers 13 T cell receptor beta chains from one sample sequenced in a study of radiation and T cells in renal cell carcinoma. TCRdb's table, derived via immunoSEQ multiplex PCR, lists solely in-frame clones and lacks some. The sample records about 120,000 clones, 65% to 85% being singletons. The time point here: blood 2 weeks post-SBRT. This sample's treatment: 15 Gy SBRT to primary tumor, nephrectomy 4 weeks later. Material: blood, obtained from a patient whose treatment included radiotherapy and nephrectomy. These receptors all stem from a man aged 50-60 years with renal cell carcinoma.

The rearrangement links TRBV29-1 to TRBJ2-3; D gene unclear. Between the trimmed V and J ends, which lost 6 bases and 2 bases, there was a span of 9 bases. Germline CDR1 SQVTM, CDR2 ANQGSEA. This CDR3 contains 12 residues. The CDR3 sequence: CSVRTFTDTQYF. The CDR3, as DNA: TGCAGCGTAAGGACCTTCACAGATACGCAGTATTTT.

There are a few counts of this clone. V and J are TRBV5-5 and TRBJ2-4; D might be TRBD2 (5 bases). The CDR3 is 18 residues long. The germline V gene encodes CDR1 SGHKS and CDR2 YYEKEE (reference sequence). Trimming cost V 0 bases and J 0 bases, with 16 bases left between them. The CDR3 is CASSLAGIKNLAKNIQYF. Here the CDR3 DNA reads TGTGCCAGCAGCTTGGCCGGGATAAAAAACCTAGCCAAAAACATTCAGTACTTC.

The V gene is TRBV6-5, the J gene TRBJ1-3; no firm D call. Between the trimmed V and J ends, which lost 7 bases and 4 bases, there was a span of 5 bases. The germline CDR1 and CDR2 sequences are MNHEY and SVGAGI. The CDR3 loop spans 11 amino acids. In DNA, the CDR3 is TGTGCCAGCATGAGGGGAAACACCATATATTTT. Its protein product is CASMRGNTIYF.

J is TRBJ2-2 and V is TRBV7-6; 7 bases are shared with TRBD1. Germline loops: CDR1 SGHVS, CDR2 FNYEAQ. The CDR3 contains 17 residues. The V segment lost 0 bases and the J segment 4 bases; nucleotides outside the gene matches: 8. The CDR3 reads CASSLAPGQSSTGELFF. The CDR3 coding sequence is TGTGCCAGCAGCTTAGCGCCGGGACAGTCGAGCACCGGGGAGCTGTTTTTT. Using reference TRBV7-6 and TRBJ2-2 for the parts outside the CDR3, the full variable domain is GAGVSQSPRYKVTKRGQDVALRCDPISGHVSLYWYRQALGQGPEFLTYFNYEAQQDKSGLPNDRFSAERPEGSISTLTIQRTEQRDSAMYRCASSLAPGQSSTGELFFGEGSRLTVL.

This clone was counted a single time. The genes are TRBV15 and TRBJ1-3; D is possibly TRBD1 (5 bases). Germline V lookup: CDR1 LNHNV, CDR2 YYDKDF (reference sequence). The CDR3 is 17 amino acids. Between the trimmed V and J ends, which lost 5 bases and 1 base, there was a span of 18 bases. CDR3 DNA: TGTGCCACCAGCCAATCCTTCTATTGGGGGTCTGGAAACACCATATATTTT. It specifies CATSQSFYWGSGNTIYF.

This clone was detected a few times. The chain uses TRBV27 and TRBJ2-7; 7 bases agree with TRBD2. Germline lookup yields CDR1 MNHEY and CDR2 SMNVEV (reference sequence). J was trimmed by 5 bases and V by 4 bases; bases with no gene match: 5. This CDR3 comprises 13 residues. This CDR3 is CASSWGGRDEQYF. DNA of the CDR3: TGTGCCAGCAGTTGGGGGGGGAGGGACGAGCAGTACTTC.

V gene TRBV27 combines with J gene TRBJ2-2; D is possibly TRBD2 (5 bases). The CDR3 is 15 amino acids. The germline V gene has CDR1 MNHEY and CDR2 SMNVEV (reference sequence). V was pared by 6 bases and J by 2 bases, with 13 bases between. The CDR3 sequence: CASSRGWGNTGELFF. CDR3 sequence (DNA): TGTGCCAGCAGCCGAGGGTGGGGAAACACCGGGGAGCTGTTTTTT.

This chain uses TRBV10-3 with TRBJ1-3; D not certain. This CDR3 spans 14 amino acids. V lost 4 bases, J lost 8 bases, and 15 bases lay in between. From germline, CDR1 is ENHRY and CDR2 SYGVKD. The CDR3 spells CAISAPRLRDTIYF. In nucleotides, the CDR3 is TGTGCCATCAGTGCCCCGAGACTAAGGGACACCATATATTTT.

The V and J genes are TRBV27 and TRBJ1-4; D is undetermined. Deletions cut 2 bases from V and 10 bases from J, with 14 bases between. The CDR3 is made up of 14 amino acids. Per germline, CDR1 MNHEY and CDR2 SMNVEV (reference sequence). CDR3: CASSLDWGKRKLFF. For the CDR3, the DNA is TGTGCCAGCAGTTTAGATTGGGGAAAAAGAAAACTGTTTTTT.

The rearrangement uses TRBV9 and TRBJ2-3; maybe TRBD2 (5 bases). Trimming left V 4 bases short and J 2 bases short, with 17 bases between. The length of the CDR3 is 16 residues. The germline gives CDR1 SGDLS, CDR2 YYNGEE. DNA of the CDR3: TGTGCCAGCAGCTCCCGTGGGAGCTCCGTCACAGATACGCAGTATTTT. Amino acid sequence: CASSSRGSSVTDTQYF.

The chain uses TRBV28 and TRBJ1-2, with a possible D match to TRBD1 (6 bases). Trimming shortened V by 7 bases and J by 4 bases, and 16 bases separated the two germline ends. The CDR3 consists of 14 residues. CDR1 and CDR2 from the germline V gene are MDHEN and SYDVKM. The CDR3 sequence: CASTKGGASYGYTF. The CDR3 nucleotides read TGTGCCAGCACCAAAGGGGGGGCGAGCTATGGCTACACCTTC.

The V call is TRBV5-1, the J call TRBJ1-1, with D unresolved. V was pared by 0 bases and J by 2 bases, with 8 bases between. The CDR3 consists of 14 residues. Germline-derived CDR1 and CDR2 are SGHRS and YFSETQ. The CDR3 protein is CASSLEGSNTEAFF. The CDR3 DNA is TGCGCCAGCAGCTTGGAGGGCAGCAACACTGAAGCTTTCTTT.

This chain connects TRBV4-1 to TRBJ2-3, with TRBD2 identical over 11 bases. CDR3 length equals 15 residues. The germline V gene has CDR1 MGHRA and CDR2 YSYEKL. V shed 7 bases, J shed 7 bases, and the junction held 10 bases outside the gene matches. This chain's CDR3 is CASTPELAGVYTQYF. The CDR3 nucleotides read TGCGCCAGCACCCCGGAACTAGCGGGGGTCTATACGCAGTATTTT.